This T cell receptor (beta chain) appears in the sequencing data of a study of cytomegalovirus exposure and HLA in healthy donors. V was clipped by 10 bases and J by 7 bases, with 16 bases between them. This CDR3 region has 12 residues. The germline gives CDR1 LNHDA, CDR2 SQIVND (reference sequence). PCR amplification relied on 60 Vbeta primers (plus 13 Jbeta primers). Clones were read by immunoSEQ multiplex PCR, and TCRdb kept only the in-frame ones, dropping some. The table shows about 140,000 clones, with roughly 76% occurring only once. The TCR comes from a female donor in good health and CMV-seronegative. The sequencing sample was made of PBMCs. The rearrangement links TRBV19 to TRBJ1-2, with no clear D. CDR3 sequence reads: CATSWANAGYTF. Here the CDR3 DNA reads TGTGCCACCAGCTGGGCAAACGCTGGCTACACCTTC.